The next 23 T cell receptor beta chains were all read from a single sample in a study of lymphopenia after photon versus proton radiotherapy. Measured with immunoSEQ multiplex PCR; TCRdb has only the in-frame clones, and not every one. The table records 20,000 to 25,000 clones, over 90% of them present only once. Specimen: peripheral blood, collected from a patient treated with proton-based radiotherapy. Receptors were obtained from a woman between 65 and 79 years old with pancreatic cancer. Some clones in this sample may be carry-over from other donors' samples.

J is TRBJ2-7 and V is TRBV5-6; 10 nucleotides line up with TRBD1. Germline CDR1 SGHDT, CDR2 YYEEEE. CDR3 length equals 15 residues. Trimming cost V 0 bases and J 3 bases; bases outside gene matches: 3. The CDR3 region has the DNA TGTGCCAGCAGCTTGGGACAGGGGGCGGACTACGAGCAGTACTTC. Protein product: CASSLGQGADYEQYF.

A single count supports this clone. The rearrangement links TRBV28 to TRBJ2-6; weak D call: TRBD2 (5 bases). The CDR3 sequence is 14 residues long. Trimming shortened V by 8 bases and J by 2 bases, and 10 bases separated the two germline ends. Germline CDR1 reads MDHEN; CDR2 reads SYDVKM. The CDR3 is CASSRVTGANVLTF. The CDR3 nucleotides read TGTGCCAGCTCGAGGGTTACTGGGGCCAACGTCCTGACTTTC.

The chain has TRBV6-5 and TRBJ1-1; D is possibly TRBD1 (5 bases). The ends were cut back, 10 bases at V and 4 bases at J, with 13 bases in the middle. This CDR3 has 12 amino acids. Germline values: CDR1 MNHEY, CDR2 SVGAGI. The CDR3 DNA is TGTGCCATTGCGTCGGGGACCACTGAAGCTTTCTTT. Translating it yields CAIASGTTEAFF.

The rearrangement links TRBV30 to TRBJ1-5; no reliable D call. Trimming cost V 3 bases and J 3 bases, with 9 bases left between them. The CDR3 length is 13 residues. Per germline, CDR1 GTSNPN and CDR2 SVGIG (reference sequence). The CDR3 here is CAWSRHPNQPQHF. The CDR3 nucleotides are TGTGCCTGGAGCCGACACCCCAATCAGCCCCAGCATTTT.

V and J are TRBV4-3 and TRBJ2-2; unclear D gene. Germline V gives CDR1 LGHNA, CDR2 YSLEER. V was shortened by 1 base and J by 3 bases, with 6 bases between the two germline ends. There are 14 residues in the CDR3. The CDR3 protein is CASSQVTDTGELFF. DNA of the CDR3: TGCGCCAGCAGCCAAGTAACGGACACCGGGGAGCTGTTTTTT.

The V call is TRBV7-9, the J call TRBJ2-5; D is undetermined. Trimming took 6 bases from V and 5 from J, leaving 22 bases between them. The length of the CDR3 is 16 residues. Germline CDR1 reads SEHNR; CDR2 reads FQNEAQ (reference sequence). The CDR3 reads CASRKTRANVEETQYF. In DNA form, the CDR3 reads TGTGCCAGCAGAAAGACCCGGGCGAACGTGGAGGAGACCCAGTACTTC. Together with reference TRBV7-9 and TRBJ2-5, the CDR3 gives the full variable domain: DTGVSQNPRHKITKRGQNVTFRCDPISEHNRLYWYRQTLGQGPEFLTYFQNEAQLEKSRLLSDRFSAERPKGSFSTLEIQRTEQGDSAMYLCASRKTRANVEETQYFGPGTRLLVL.

The chain is built from TRBV28 and TRBJ2-3; TRBD1 is a possible D gene (6 bases). V lost 8 bases and J 4 bases, leaving 19 bases between the germline ends. Germline V gene data show CDR1 as MDHEN and CDR2 as SYDVKM. The CDR3 loop spans 15 amino acids. DNA for the CDR3: TGTGCCAGCTGCCAATGGGGGCGCGAGGCAGATACGCAGTATTTT. Translation gives CASCQWGREADTQYF.

The chain uses TRBV18 and TRBJ1-1, with D perhaps matching TRBD1 (5 bases). The germline V gene has CDR1 KGHSH and CDR2 LQKENI. This CDR3 is built from 15 residues. V shed 2 bases and J shed 3 bases, with 13 bases lying between them. CDR3 residues: CASSPYRNSDTEAFF. The CDR3 region has the DNA TGTGCCAGCTCACCATACAGGAATTCGGACACTGAAGCTTTCTTT.

This sequence joins TRBV5-1 and TRBJ1-2, with 7 bases aligning to TRBD1. There are 13 residues in the CDR3. Germline values: CDR1 SGHRS, CDR2 YFSETQ. J was trimmed by 7 bases and V by 0 bases; bases with no gene match: 3. The CDR3 region is CASSLGQGVGYTF. CDR3 nucleotides: TGCGCCAGCAGCTTGGGCCAGGGGGTTGGCTACACCTTC.

V gene TRBV19 combines with J gene TRBJ2-7; a weak D match, TRBD2 (7 bases). The V and J ends lost 5 bases and 2 bases respectively, with 16 bases between them. Germline CDR1 and CDR2: LNHDA and SQIVND (reference sequence). The CDR3 runs to 15 residues. In DNA form, the CDR3 reads TGTGCCAGTAGTCCAGGGGCAGGGAGGGCCTACGAGCAGTACTTC. It specifies CASSPGAGRAYEQYF.

Concerning this clone itself: Lacking the conserved final phenylalanine or tryptophan, this CDR3 likely reflects a read error. The DNA is left out, because the CDR3 cannot be placed on it with certainty; the CDR3 is given as TCRdb lists it. The chain employs TRBV4-1 and TRBJ1-6. The germline V gene encodes CDR1 MGHRA and CDR2 YSYEKL. The CDR3 is 14 residues long, counting both termini. CDR3 in amino acids: CASSVGTEHSPLPL.

The chain combines TRBV29-1 with TRBJ1-2, with 10 bases matching TRBD1. CDR1 is SQVTM and CDR2 is ANQGSEA in the germline V gene. Losses at the gene ends were 7 bases for V and 2 bases for J; bases not matched to a gene: 1. The CDR3 loop spans 12 amino acids. The CDR3 protein is CSGGQGNYGYTF. CDR3 bases: TGCAGCGGGGGACAGGGGAACTATGGCTACACCTTC. The full variable domain, its missing parts supplied by reference TRBV29-1 and TRBJ1-2, is SAVISQKPSRDICQRGTSLTIQCQVDSQVTMMFWYRQQPGQSLTLIATANQGSEATYESGFVIDKFPISRPNLTFSTLTVSNMSPEDSSIYLCSGGQGNYGYTFGSGTRLTVV.

J is TRBJ2-1 and V is TRBV5-1; no firm D call. The CDR3 extends over 15 amino acids. The V and J ends lost 0 bases and 0 bases respectively, with 7 bases between them. Germline values: CDR1 SGHRS, CDR2 YFSETQ. The CDR3 loop is CASSLDGPSYNEQFF. CDR3 nucleotides: TGCGCCAGCAGCTTGGATGGGCCCTCCTACAATGAGCAGTTCTTC.

This chain connects TRBV27 to TRBJ1-3, with a weak D call TRBD1 (5 bases). Germline CDR1 reads MNHEY; CDR2 reads SMNVEV (reference sequence). The CDR3 covers 14 residues. Between the trimmed V and J ends, which lost 5 bases and 6 bases, there was a span of 14 bases. The CDR3 DNA follows: TGTGCCAGCAGTCCTGCAGGGTATGAAAACACCATATATTTT. It encodes CASSPAGYENTIYF.

CDR3 amino acids: CASSETGGSTEAFF. The CDR3 nucleotides are TGCGCCAGCAGCGAGACAGGGGGAAGCACTGAAGCTTTCTTT. The V and J genes are TRBV5-1 and TRBJ1-1; 9 bases match TRBD1. Germline CDR1 is SGHRS and CDR2 is YFSETQ. This CDR3 comprises 14 residues. Losses at the gene ends were 4 bases for V and 4 bases for J; bases not matched to a gene: 5.

The table lists this clone with a few counts. The chain combines TRBV30 with TRBJ1-1; weak D call: TRBD1 (6 bases). V was cut by 0 bases and J by 5 bases, with 7 bases left in between. Per the germline V gene, CDR1 is GTSNPN and CDR2 is SVGIG (reference sequence). CDR3 length: 12 amino acids. The CDR3 nucleotides read TGTGCCTGGAGTGTACAGGGAACTGAAGCTTTCTTT. Translated, it gives CAWSVQGTEAFF.

CDR3 nucleotides: TGCAGCACCCGACAGGGGGGCACAGATACGCAGTATTTT. Translating gives CSTRQGGTDTQYF. The rearrangement joins TRBV29-1 to TRBJ2-3, with 9 bases fitting TRBD1. The V segment lost 8 bases and the J segment 1 base; nucleotides outside the gene matches: 4. The CDR3 runs to 13 residues. Germline V lookup: CDR1 SQVTM, CDR2 ANQGSEA.

The chain employs TRBV11-2 and TRBJ2-7; 7 bases map to TRBD2. V dropped 0 bases and J dropped 3; count of bases not matched to a gene: 5. The length of the CDR3 is 15 residues. CDR1 and CDR2 (germline): SGHAT, FQNNGV. Here the CDR3 DNA reads TGTGCCAGCAGCTTAGACGGGGGGACCTTCTACGAGCAGTACTTC. Encoded protein: CASSLDGGTFYEQYF.

The J gene is TRBJ2-1, the V gene TRBV7-6, with TRBD2 identical over 8 bases. In germline, CDR1 is SGHVS, CDR2 FNYEAQ. This CDR3 is 14 amino acids long. V was pared by 4 bases and J by 6 bases, with 5 bases of the junction left unmatched. CDR3 sequence (DNA): TGTGCCAGCAGCTCCCGCCGGGGGGGCAATGAGCAGTTCTTC. It yields the protein CASSSRRGGNEQFF.

This chain uses TRBV30 with TRBJ1-5, with a weak D call TRBD1 (5 bases). Between the trimmed V and J ends, which lost 1 base and 5 bases, there was a span of 12 bases. The CDR3 covers 14 residues. The germline CDR1 and CDR2 sequences are GTSNPN and SVGIG (reference sequence). CDR3 region: CAWSEGLVDQPQHF. In DNA form, the CDR3 reads TGTGCCTGGAGTGAGGGACTCGTCGATCAGCCCCAGCATTTT.

The rearrangement uses TRBV5-1 and TRBJ2-3; TRBD2 matches at 9 bases. The CDR3 sequence is 16 residues long. V lost 3 bases and J lost 1; bases outside the gene matches: 6. CDR1 is SGHRS and CDR2 is YFSETQ in the germline V gene. CDR3 protein: CASSSVAGAGTDTQYF. CDR3 coding DNA: TGCGCCAGCAGCTCTGTAGCGGGAGCGGGCACAGATACGCAGTATTTT.

This sequence joins TRBV5-6 and TRBJ1-1; no clear D gene. Germline V gene lookup returns CDR1 SGHDT and CDR2 YYEEEE. The CDR3 sequence is 13 residues long. V lost 4 bases, J lost 1 base, and 8 bases lay in between. The CDR3 nucleotides read TGTGCCAGCAGCCGGTTGTGGAACACTGAAGCTTTCTTT. Its translation is CASSRLWNTEAFF.

The chain recombines TRBV7-9 with TRBJ1-1; D uncertain. The CDR3 spans 11 residues. V was pared by 5 bases and J by 3 bases, with 4 bases between. Looked up from germline, CDR1 is SEHNR and CDR2 is FQNEAQ (reference sequence). The chain's CDR3 is CASSRDTEAFF. The CDR3 region has the DNA TGTGCCAGCAGCCGGGACACTGAAGCTTTCTTT.